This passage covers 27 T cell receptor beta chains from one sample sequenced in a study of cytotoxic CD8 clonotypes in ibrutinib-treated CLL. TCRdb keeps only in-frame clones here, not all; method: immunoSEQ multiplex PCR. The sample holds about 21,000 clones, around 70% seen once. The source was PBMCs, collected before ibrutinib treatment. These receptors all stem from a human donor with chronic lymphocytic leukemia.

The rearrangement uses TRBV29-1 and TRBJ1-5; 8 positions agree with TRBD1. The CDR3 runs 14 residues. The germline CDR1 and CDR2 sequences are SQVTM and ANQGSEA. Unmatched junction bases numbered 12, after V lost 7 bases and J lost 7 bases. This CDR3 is CSAGDQGAGQPQHF. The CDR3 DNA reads TGCAGCGCGGGAGATCAGGGGGCAGGGCAGCCCCAGCATTTT.

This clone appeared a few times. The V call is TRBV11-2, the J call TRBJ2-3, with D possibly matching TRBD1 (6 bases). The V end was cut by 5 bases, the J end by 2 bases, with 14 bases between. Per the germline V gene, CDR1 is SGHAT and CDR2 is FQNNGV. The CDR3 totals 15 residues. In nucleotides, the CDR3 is TGTGCCAGCAGCGTTAGACAGGCGATCACAGATACGCAGTATTTT. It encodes CASSVRQAITDTQYF. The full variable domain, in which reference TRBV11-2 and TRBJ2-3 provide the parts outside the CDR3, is EAGVAQSPRYKIIEKRQSVAFWCNPISGHATLYWYQQILGQGPKLLIQFQNNGVVDDSQLPKDRFSAERLKGVDSTLKIQPAKLEDSAVYLCASSVRQAITDTQYFGPGTRLTVL.

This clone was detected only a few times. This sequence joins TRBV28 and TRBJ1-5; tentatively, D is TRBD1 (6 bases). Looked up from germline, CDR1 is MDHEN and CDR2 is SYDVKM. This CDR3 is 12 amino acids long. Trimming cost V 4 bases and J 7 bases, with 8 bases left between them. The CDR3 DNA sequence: TGTGCCAGCAGTTGGACAGCACAGCCCCAGCATTTT. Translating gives CASSWTAQPQHF.

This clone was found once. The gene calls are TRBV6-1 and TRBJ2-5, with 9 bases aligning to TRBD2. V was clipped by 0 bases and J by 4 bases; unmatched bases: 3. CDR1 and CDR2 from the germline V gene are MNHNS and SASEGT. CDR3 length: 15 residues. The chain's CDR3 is CASSEASGRRETQYF. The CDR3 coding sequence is TGTGCCAGCAGTGAAGCTAGCGGGAGACGAGAGACCCAGTACTTC.

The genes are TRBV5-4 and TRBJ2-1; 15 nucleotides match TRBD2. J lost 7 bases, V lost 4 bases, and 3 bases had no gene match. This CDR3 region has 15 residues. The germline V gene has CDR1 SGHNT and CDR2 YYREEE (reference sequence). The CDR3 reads CASSVGLAGGNEQFF. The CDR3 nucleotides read TGTGCCAGCAGCGTCGGACTAGCGGGAGGGAATGAGCAGTTCTTC.

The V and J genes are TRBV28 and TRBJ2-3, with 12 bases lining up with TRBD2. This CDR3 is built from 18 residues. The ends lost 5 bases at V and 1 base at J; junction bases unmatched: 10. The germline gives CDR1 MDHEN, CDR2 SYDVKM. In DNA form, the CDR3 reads TGTGCCAGCAGTCCCACCGGGACTAGCGGGCAAGGCACAGATACGCAGTATTTT. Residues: CASSPTGTSGQGTDTQYF.

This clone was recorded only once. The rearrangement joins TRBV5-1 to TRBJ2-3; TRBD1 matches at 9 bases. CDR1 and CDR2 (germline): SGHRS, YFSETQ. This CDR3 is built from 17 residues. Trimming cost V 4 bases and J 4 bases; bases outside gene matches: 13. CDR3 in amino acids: CASSPLPSGQGSDTQYF. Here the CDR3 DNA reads TGCGCCAGCAGCCCGCTCCCCTCGGGACAGGGCTCAGATACGCAGTATTTT.

CDR3 bases: TGTGCCTGGAGTTTCGGATCCGGCTACACCTTC. Protein sequence: CAWSFGSGYTF. The J gene is TRBJ1-2, the V gene TRBV30; no clear D. CDR3 length: 11 residues. Trimming shortened V by 2 bases and J by 8 bases, and 9 bases separated the two germline ends. Germline CDR1 is GTSNPN and CDR2 is SVGIG (reference sequence). Full variable domain (remainder filled in from reference TRBV30 and TRBJ1-2): SQTIHQWPATLVQPVGSPLSLECTVEGTSNPNLYWYRQAAGRGLQLLFYSVGIGQISSEVPQNLSASRPQDRQFILSSKKLLLSDSGFYLCAWSFGSGYTFGSGTRLTVV.

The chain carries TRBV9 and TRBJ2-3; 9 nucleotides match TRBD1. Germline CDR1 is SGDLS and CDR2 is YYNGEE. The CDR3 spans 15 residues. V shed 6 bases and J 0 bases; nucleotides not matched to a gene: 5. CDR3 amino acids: CASKKQGASTDTQYF. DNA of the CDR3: TGTGCCAGCAAAAAACAGGGGGCTAGCACAGATACGCAGTATTTT.

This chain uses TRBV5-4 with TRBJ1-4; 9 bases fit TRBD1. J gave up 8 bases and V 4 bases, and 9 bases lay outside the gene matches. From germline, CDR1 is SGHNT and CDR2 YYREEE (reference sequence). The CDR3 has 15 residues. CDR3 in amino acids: CASSAPGQGREKLFF. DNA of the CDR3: TGTGCCAGCAGCGCCCCGGGACAGGGACGGGAAAAACTGTTTTTT.

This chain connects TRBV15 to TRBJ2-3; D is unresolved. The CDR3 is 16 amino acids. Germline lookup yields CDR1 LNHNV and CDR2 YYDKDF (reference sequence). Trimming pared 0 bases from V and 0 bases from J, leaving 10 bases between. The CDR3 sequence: CATSRDWASSTDTQYF. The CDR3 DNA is TGTGCCACCAGCAGAGACTGGGCCTCTAGCACAGATACGCAGTATTTT. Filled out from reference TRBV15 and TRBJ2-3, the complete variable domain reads DAMVIQNPRYQVTQFGKPVTLSCSQTLNHNVMYWYQQKSSQAPKLLFHYYDKDFNNEADTPDNFQSRRPNTSFCFLDIRSPGLGDTAMYLCATSRDWASSTDTQYFGPGTRLTVL.

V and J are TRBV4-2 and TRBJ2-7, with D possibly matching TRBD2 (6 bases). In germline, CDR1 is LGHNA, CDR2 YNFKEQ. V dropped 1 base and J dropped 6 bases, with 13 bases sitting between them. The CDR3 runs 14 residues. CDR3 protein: CASSQVADGGEQYF. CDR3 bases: TGTGCCAGCAGCCAAGTTGCGGACGGGGGCGAGCAGTACTTC.

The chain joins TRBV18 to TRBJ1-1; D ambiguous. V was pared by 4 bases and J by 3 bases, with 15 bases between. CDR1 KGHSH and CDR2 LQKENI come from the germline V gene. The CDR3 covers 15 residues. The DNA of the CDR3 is TGTGCCAGCTCACATAACTTTAGGGTGGACACTGAAGCTTTCTTT. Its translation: CASSHNFRVDTEAFF.

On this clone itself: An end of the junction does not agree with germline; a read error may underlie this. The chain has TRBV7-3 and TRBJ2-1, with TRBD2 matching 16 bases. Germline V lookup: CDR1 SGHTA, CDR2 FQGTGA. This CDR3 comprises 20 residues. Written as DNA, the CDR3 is TGTGCCAGCAGCCTAACCGGGACTAGCGGGAGGGCTCTGCGCTACAATGAGCAGTTCTTC. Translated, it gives CASSLTGTSGRALRYNEQFF.

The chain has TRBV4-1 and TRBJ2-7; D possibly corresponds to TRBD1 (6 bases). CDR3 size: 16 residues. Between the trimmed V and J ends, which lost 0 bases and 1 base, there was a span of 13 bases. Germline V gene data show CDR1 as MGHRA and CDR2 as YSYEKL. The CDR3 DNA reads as TGCGCCAGCAGCCAAGAACCTAGACAGGCATCCTACGAGCAGTACTTC. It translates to CASSQEPRQASYEQYF.

The CDR3 bases are TGTGCCAGTTGGTTTCCGGGGGCCGCGAACTATGGCTACACCTTC. Its protein is CASWFPGAANYGYTF. The rearrangement uses TRBV19 and TRBJ1-2; D might be TRBD1 (6 bases). V lost 8 bases and J lost 2, with 18 bases in between. The germline CDR1 and CDR2 sequences are LNHDA and SQIVND (reference sequence). The CDR3 is 15 amino acids.

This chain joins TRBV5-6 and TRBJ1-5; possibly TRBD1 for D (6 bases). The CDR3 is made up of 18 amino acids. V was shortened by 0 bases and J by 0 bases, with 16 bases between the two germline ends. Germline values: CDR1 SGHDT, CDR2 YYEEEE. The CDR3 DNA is TGTGCCAGCAGCTTGGGTAAGACAGGAGGATATAGCAATCAGCCCCAGCATTTT. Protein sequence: CASSLGKTGGYSNQPQHF.

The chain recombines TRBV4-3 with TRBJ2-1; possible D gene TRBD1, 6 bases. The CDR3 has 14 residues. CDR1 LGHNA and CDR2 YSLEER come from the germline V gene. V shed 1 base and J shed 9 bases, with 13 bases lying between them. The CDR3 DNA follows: TGCGCCAGCAGCCAAGCCGCCAGGGGTAGTGAGCAGTTCTTC. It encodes CASSQAARGSEQFF.

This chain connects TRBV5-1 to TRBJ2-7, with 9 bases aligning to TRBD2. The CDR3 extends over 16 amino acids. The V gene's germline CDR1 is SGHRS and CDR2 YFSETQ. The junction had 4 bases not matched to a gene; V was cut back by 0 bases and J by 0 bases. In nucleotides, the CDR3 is TGCGCCAGCAGCTTGGTGGCGGGAGGGCCCTCCTACGAGCAGTACTTC. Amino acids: CASSLVAGGPSYEQYF. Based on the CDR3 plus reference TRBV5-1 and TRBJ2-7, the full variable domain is KAGVTQTPRYLIKTRGQQVTLSCSPISGHRSVSWYQQTPGQGLQFLFEYFSETQRNKGNFPGRFSGRQFSNSRSEMNVSTLELGDSALYLCASSLVAGGPSYEQYFGPGTRLTVT.

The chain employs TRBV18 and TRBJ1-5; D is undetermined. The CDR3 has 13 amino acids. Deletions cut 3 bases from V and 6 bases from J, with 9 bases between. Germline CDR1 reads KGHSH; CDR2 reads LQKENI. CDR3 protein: CASSPGLGQPQHF. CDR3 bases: TGTGCCAGCTCACCCGGCTTAGGTCAGCCCCAGCATTTT.

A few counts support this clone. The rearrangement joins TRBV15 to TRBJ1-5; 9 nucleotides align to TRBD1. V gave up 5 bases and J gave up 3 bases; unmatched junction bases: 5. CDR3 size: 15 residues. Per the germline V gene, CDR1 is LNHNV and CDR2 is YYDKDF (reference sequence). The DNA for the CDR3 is TGTGCCACCAGCGGACAGGGGAAGGTCAATCAGCCCCAGCATTTT. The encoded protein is CATSGQGKVNQPQHF.

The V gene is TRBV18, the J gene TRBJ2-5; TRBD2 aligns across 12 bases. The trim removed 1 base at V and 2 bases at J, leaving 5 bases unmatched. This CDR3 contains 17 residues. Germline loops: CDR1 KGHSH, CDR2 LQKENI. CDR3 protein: CASSPLRTSGNQETQYF. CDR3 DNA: TGTGCCAGCTCACCACTAAGGACTAGCGGGAATCAAGAGACCCAGTACTTC.

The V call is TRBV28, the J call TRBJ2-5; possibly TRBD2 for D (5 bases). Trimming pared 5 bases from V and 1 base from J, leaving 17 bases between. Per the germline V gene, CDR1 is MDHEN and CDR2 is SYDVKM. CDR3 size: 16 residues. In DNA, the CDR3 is TGTGCCAGCAGTCTAGGAGGCCGGGGAACCCAAGAGACCCAGTACTTC. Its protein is CASSLGGRGTQETQYF.

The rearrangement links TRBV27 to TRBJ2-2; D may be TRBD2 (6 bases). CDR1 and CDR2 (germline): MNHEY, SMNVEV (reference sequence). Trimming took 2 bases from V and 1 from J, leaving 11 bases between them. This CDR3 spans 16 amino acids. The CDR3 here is CASSLLISGNTGELFF. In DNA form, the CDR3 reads TGTGCCAGCAGTTTACTTATTAGCGGGAACACCGGGGAGCTGTTTTTT.

CDR3 protein: CASSYSGISSTDTQYF. DNA of the CDR3: TGTGCCAGCAGTTACTCAGGGATCTCTAGCACAGATACGCAGTATTTT. The rearrangement links TRBV6-5 to TRBJ2-3, with D unclear. CDR1 and CDR2 (germline): MNHEY, SVGAGI. The CDR3 is 16 amino acids. V dropped 0 bases and J dropped 0 bases, with 10 bases sitting between them.

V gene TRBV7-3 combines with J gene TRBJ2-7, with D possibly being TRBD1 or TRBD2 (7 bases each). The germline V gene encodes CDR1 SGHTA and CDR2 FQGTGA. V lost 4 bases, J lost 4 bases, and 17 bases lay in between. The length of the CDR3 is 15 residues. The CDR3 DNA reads TGTGCCAGCAGCTCAGCTGGGAGGGGGCCATACGAGCAGTACTTC. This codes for CASSSAGRGPYEQYF.

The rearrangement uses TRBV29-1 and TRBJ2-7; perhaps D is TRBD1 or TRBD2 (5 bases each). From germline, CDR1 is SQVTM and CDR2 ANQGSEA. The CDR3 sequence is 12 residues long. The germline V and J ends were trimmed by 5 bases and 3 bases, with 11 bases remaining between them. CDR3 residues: CSVRDGVYEQYF. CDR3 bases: TGCAGCGTTCGGGACGGTGTCTACGAGCAGTACTTC.